Each of the 20 T cell receptor beta chains below was sequenced from the same sample in a study of graft-versus-host responses after intestinal transplantation. The antigens of these receptors remain unknown. Measured with immunoSEQ multiplex PCR; TCRdb has only the in-frame clones, and not every one. The sample includes tens of thousands of clones, roughly 93% seen only once; the top ten take approximately 0.2%. The starting material was unstimulated CD4+ T cells sorted from spleen or lymph node cells, obtained before transplant. All receptors come from a human donor who was the organ donor for an intestinal transplant.

V and J are TRBV6-1 and TRBJ2-7; D not certain. Germline CDR1 MNHNS, CDR2 SASEGT. The CDR3 is 15 residues long. V was shortened by 6 bases and J by 0 bases, with 15 bases between the two germline ends. The CDR3 sequence: CASRRVESSSYEQYF. In DNA form, the CDR3 reads TGTGCCAGCAGGAGAGTTGAGTCGAGCTCCTACGAGCAGTACTTC.

The chain is built from TRBV12-5 and TRBJ2-1; 9 bases align to TRBD2. The CDR3 has 19 amino acids. J lost 4 bases, V lost 0 bases, and 13 bases had no gene match. Germline V CDR1 and CDR2: LGHNT, FRNRAP. The DNA for the CDR3 is TGTGCTAGTGGTTTGGTACGAGGATTGGCGGGGGGGCTATACAATGAGCAGTTCTTC. This encodes CASGLVRGLAGGLYNEQFF.

The chain couples TRBV7-8 to TRBJ1-2, with TRBD1 as a possible D gene (5 bases). The germline gives CDR1 SGHVS, CDR2 FQNEAQ. This CDR3 region has 13 residues. Trimming stripped 4 bases from V and 2 bases from J, with 8 bases between. CDR3: CASSSDSNYGYTF. CDR3 sequence (DNA): TGTGCCAGCAGCTCCGACAGCAACTATGGCTACACCTTC. Variable domain in full (rest from reference TRBV7-8 and TRBJ1-2): GAGVSQSPRYKVAKRGQDVALRCDPISGHVSLFWYQQALGQGPEFLTYFQNEAQLDKSGLPSDRFFAERPEGSVSTLKIQRTQQEDSAVYLCASSSDSNYGYTFGSGTRLTVV.

The chain carries TRBV6-5 and TRBJ1-2; tentative D call: TRBD1 (5 bases). Trimming removed 5 bases from V and 0 bases from J, with 13 bases in between. The CDR3 is 15 amino acids. From germline, CDR1 is MNHEY and CDR2 SVGAGI. CDR3 sequence (DNA): TGTGCCAGCAGTACAGGTGACAGAGCTAACTATGGCTACACCTTC. Its translation: CASSTGDRANYGYTF.

The rearrangement joins TRBV18 to TRBJ1-3, with D possibly being TRBD1 (5 bases). CDR3 size: 18 residues. V was shortened by 2 bases and J by 0 bases, with 17 bases between the two germline ends. Germline assignment: CDR1 KGHSH and CDR2 LQKENI. As DNA, the CDR3 is TGTGCCAGCTCACCATCGGGGGTCCAGGGACCCTCTGGAAACACCATATATTTT. Protein sequence: CASSPSGVQGPSGNTIYF.

The J gene is TRBJ1-1, the V gene TRBV15; 7 nucleotides agree with TRBD1. Germline values: CDR1 LNHNV, CDR2 YYDKDF (reference sequence). The CDR3 is made up of 18 amino acids. Trimming removed 0 bases from V and 1 base from J; junction bases left unmatched: 11. This CDR3 is CATSREILGGGANTEAFF. Here the CDR3 DNA reads TGTGCCACCAGCAGAGAGATATTGGGAGGGGGCGCGAACACTGAAGCTTTCTTT.

The rearrangement uses TRBV18 and TRBJ1-3; the D is unclear. This CDR3 has 15 amino acids. Germline V gives CDR1 KGHSH, CDR2 LQKENI. The ends were cut back, 3 bases at V and 0 bases at J, with 9 bases in the middle. CDR3: CASSPRSSSGNTIYF. DNA of the CDR3: TGTGCCAGCTCACCTCGGTCCTCCTCTGGAAACACCATATATTTT.

V is TRBV10-3 and J is TRBJ2-2, with 9 bases matching TRBD1. The CDR3 has 16 residues. Per germline, CDR1 ENHRY and CDR2 SYGVKD. With V trimmed by 10 bases and J by 2 bases, 11 bases remained unmatched. The CDR3 loop reads CATGHGTGINTGELFF. The CDR3 region has the DNA TGTGCCACCGGACACGGGACAGGGATCAACACCGGGGAGCTGTTTTTT.

As regards this clone: The junction departs from the called germline gene at one end, perhaps through a read error. Other DNA sequences from this sample encode an identical CDR3 as well. The V gene is TRBV4-3, the J gene TRBJ1-5, with TRBD1 as a possible D gene (5 bases). The germline V gene encodes CDR1 LGHNA and CDR2 YSLEER. The CDR3 runs 15 residues. The CDR3 loop reads CASSQEPGGRQPQHF. Written as DNA, the CDR3 is TGCGCCAGCAGCCAAGAACCGGGGGGACGGCAGCCCCAACATTTT.

V gene TRBV5-3 combines with J gene TRBJ1-6; 8 bases match TRBD1. TRBV5-3 is an ORF for which the function is uncertain. V dropped 0 bases and J dropped 10; count of bases not matched to a gene: 3. CDR3 length: 14 amino acids. CDR3 amino acids: CARSLGTGNSPLHF. Here the CDR3 DNA reads TGTGCCAGAAGCTTGGGGACAGGGAACTCACCCCTCCACTTT.

V and J are TRBV27 and TRBJ2-3; 10 bases match TRBD2. This CDR3 has 17 amino acids. V lost 6 bases and J lost 4; bases outside the gene matches: 13. Germline CDR1 reads MNHEY; CDR2 reads SMNVEV (reference sequence). CDR3 sequence reads: CASRIRKSGGASDTQYF. CDR3 DNA: TGTGCCAGCAGAATAAGAAAGAGCGGGGGGGCATCAGATACGCAGTATTTT.

The V gene is TRBV5-1, the J gene TRBJ2-2; no reliable D call. With 0 bases removed from V and 2 bases from J, the gap between germline ends came to 5 bases. The CDR3 is 14 amino acids. Germline lookup yields CDR1 SGHRS and CDR2 YFSETQ. The CDR3 spells CASSLGRNTGELFF. In nucleotides, the CDR3 is TGCGCCAGCAGCTTGGGCCGCAACACCGGGGAGCTGTTTTTT.

The V gene is TRBV19, the J gene TRBJ2-7; TRBD1 matches 8 bases. J lost 6 bases, V lost 4 bases, and 8 bases had no gene match. Germline CDR1 and CDR2: LNHDA and SQIVND (reference sequence). CDR3 length: 14 amino acids. The CDR3 is CASSKGQGAREQYF. DNA for the CDR3: TGTGCCAGTAGTAAGGGGCAGGGGGCGCGCGAGCAGTACTTC.

V and J are TRBV25-1 and TRBJ2-2; D remains unclear. The V gene's germline CDR1 is MGHDK and CDR2 SYGVNS. The V and J ends lost 4 bases and 5 bases respectively, with 11 bases between them. The CDR3 consists of 14 residues. CDR3 in DNA: TGTGCCAGCAGTGTTGACGGATCGACCGGGGAGCTGTTTTTT. This translates into CASSVDGSTGELFF.

Remarks on this clone: Other DNA sequences in this specimen translate into the identical CDR3. V is TRBV6-1 and J is TRBJ1-1; 7 nucleotides line up with TRBD1. Trimming removed 5 bases from V and 2 bases from J; junction bases left unmatched: 2. CDR1 MNHNS and CDR2 SASEGT come from the germline V gene. This CDR3 has 13 amino acids. DNA of the CDR3: TGTGCCAGCAGTAGACAGGGTAACACTGAAGCTTTCTTT. It translates to CASSRQGNTEAFF.

V usage is TRBV2 and J usage is TRBJ2-7; D unresolved. The V gene lost 4 bases and the J gene lost 1 base, with 5 bases spanning the gap. The CDR3 contains 12 residues. Germline assignment: CDR1 SNHLY and CDR2 FYNNEI. In nucleotides, the CDR3 is TGTGCCAGCAGTGGCGGTTCCTACGAGCAGTACTTC. This codes for CASSGGSYEQYF.

The rearrangement uses TRBV6-1 and TRBJ2-1; D remains ambiguous. This CDR3 has 10 amino acids. CDR1 is MNHNS, CDR2 SASEGT, per germline. V was trimmed by 5 bases and J by 7 bases, leaving 3 bases between them. CDR3 amino acids: CASSWNEQFF. The CDR3 DNA reads as TGTGCCAGCAGTTGGAATGAGCAGTTCTTC.

J is TRBJ1-1 and V is TRBV5-1; 7 bases are shared with TRBD1. In germline, CDR1 is SGHRS, CDR2 YFSETQ. The V segment lost 4 bases and the J segment 0 bases; nucleotides outside the gene matches: 3. The CDR3 runs 14 residues. The CDR3 sequence is CASSMGQLNTEAFF. The CDR3 DNA reads TGCGCCAGCAGCATGGGACAGCTGAACACTGAAGCTTTCTTT.

The chain joins TRBV6-6 to TRBJ2-1, with 8 bases aligning to TRBD1. The CDR3 contains 16 residues. Germline trimming cut 5 bases from V and 5 bases from J; bases unmatched to any gene: 11. Germline values: CDR1 MNHNY, CDR2 SVGAGI (reference sequence). Written as DNA, the CDR3 is TGTGCCAGCAGTAACCAAGGGACAGGATTTAACAATGAGCAGTTCTTC. Translation: CASSNQGTGFNNEQFF.

The chain employs TRBV6-1 and TRBJ1-1; no reliable D call. V was trimmed by 8 bases and J by 0 bases, leaving 4 bases between them. There are 11 residues in the CDR3. Germline loops: CDR1 MNHNS, CDR2 SASEGT. The CDR3 region has the DNA TGTGCCAGCTATATGAACACTGAAGCTTTCTTT. The encoded protein is CASYMNTEAFF.